This T cell receptor (beta chain) was sequenced during a study of blood T cell repertoires in COVID-19. In the study overall: Whether acute or convalescent, the COVID-19 samples came from the United States, Italy and Spain. From T cells, B-cell-depleted T cells, or PBMCs came the material, which was cDNA or gDNA.

CDR1 is MGHDK and CDR2 is SYGVNS in the germline V gene. The CDR3 loop spans 17 amino acids. The junction had 8 bases not matched to a gene; V was cut back by 0 bases and J by 4 bases. Original processing methods: Nucleated cell counts were estimated from reference gene primer amplification. Assay: immunoSEQ multiplex PCR; the TCRdb copy retains only in-frame clones and omits some. V and J calls and clone size are given by that table; D and trimming were obtained from the DNA. The sample lists roughly 130,000 clones; over 60% were seen once. The material sequenced was peripheral blood. The origin of this receptor is a man aged 50 or older with acute or convalescent COVID-19. The genes are TRBV25-1 and TRBJ2-5; 10 positions match TRBD1. CDR3 bases: TGTGCCAGCAGTGAATATCGGGGGACAGGGGAGGGAGAGACCCAGTACTTC. It is translated as CASSEYRGTGEGETQYF.